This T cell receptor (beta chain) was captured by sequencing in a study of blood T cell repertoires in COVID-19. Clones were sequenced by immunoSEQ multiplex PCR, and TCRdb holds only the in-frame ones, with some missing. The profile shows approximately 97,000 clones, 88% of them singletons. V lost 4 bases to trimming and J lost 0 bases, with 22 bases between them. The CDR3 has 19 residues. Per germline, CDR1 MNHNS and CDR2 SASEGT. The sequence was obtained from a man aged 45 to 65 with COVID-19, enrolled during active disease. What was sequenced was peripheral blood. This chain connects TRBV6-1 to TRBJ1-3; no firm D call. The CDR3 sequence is CASSAKPLNPNYSGNTIYF. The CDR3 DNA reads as TGTGCCAGCAGTGCGAAGCCACTTAATCCAAACTACTCTGGAAACACCATATATTTT.